The source of this T cell receptor beta chain is a study of cytomegalovirus exposure and HLA in healthy donors. The CDR3 is 14 residues long. Germline V CDR1 and CDR2: WNHNN, SYGVQD (reference sequence). Between the trimmed V and J ends, which lost 0 bases and 7 bases, there was a span of 11 bases. General study points: Reported results showed that the classifier diagnosed cytomegalovirus status with high specificity and sensitivity. As immune exposure information, only CMV serostatus was available. A reported reduction in N-insertions relative to the approximately 690-donor mean was seen in an Asian-associated ancestry cluster in a later analysis.

In the case of this clone: The antigen remains unidentified.

Vbeta (60) and Jbeta (13) primers were used in the PCR. Repertoires were generated with immunoSEQ multiplex PCR, while TCRdb's copy carries only in-frame clones and drops some. The sample holds about 130,000 clones, roughly 79% seen once. Sequencing used PBMCs. The chain couples TRBV10-1 to TRBJ2-3; a possible D gene is TRBD2 (5 bases). The source of this sequence is a man younger than 35 in good health and CMV-seronegative. The CDR3 DNA sequence: TGCGCCAGCAGTGAGTCCCTGGCGGGCTATACGCAGTATTTT. Translating gives CASSESLAGYTQYF.